This TCR beta chain was documented in a study of PD-1 blockade in classical Hodgkin lymphoma. Points from the study as a whole: Undefined causes, possibly disease activity or prior therapy, underlie the repertoire differences. Baseline TCR diversity was reportedly lower in newly diagnosed patients than healthy donors.

The time point is: cycle 4 day 1 (C4D1), after more than 5 weeks of nivolumab. Every one of the patients relapsed after autologous stem cell transplantation (brentuximab vedotin exposure was variable). Magnetic negative selection was used to purify CD4+ T cells from thawed PBMCs. Complete response, partial response or progressive disease was recorded as best response. On this clone itself: The antigen is unknown.

The V segment lost 6 bases and the J segment 4 bases; nucleotides outside the gene matches: 6. The CDR3 covers 15 residues. Germline CDR1 reads MNHNS; CDR2 reads SASEGT. TCRdb keeps only in-frame clones here, not all; method: immunoSEQ multiplex PCR. Of 10,000 or so clones in the sample, approximately 83% are singletons; the top ten hold about 1.5%. This clonotype originated in a human donor with classical Hodgkin lymphoma. This material consisted of CD4+ T cells from blood, taken before the fourth cycle of nivolumab. The chain carries TRBV6-1 and TRBJ2-7, with 13 bases aligning to TRBD2. The CDR3 bases are TGTGCCAGCAGAGATCCGGGACTAGCGGGATACGAGCAGTACTTC. This gives the protein CASRDPGLAGYEQYF.